This T cell receptor beta chain comes out of a study of cytomegalovirus exposure and HLA in healthy donors. Comments on this clone: Its specificity is not known.

Primers: 60 Vbeta forward and 13 Jbeta reverse. The table came from immunoSEQ multiplex PCR; TCRdb's copy has only in-frame clones and leaves some out. The sample holds 95,000 to 150,000 clones, 80% seen once. Study-wide points: In a later analysis, the majority of CMV-associated beta chains seemingly showed HLA restriction. It has been reported that TCR beta sequences accurately predicted the HLA-A and HLA-B alleles of most subjects. Presence/absence analysis assumed near-uniform sequencing depth across donors.

Trimming pared 4 bases from V and 4 bases from J, leaving 7 bases between. The germline gives CDR1 LNHDA, CDR2 SQIVND (reference sequence). The CDR3 spans 12 residues. The genes are TRBV19 and TRBJ1-1; D gene unclear. The TCR comes from a female donor in good health and CMV-seropositive. Input material: PBMCs. The CDR3 protein is CASSRGATEAFF. The CDR3 nucleotides read TGTGCCAGTAGTAGGGGAGCCACTGAAGCTTTCTTT.